The 3 T cell receptor beta chains listed next were all sequenced from one sample in a study of T cell repertoires in cytomegalovirus infection. In TCRdb, the reads were re-called with MiXCR into one record per CDR3 protein. There are a few hundred thousand distinct CDR3 sequences in the sample; around a third occur only once, and under 20% lies in the top ten. The antigens of these receptors remain unknown. The sequencing here drew on cultured PBMCs, taken from culture after CMV antigen stimulation. These receptors all stem from a human donor in good health (CMV status not recorded). Some clones in this sample may be carry-over from other donors' samples.

The CDR3 reads CASTRSSGSDEQFF. CDR3 nucleotide sequence: TGTGCCAGCACCCGGTCTAGCGGGAGCGATGAGCAGTTCTTC. This chain joins TRBV11-2 and TRBJ2-1; 10 bases match TRBD2. V lost 7 bases to trimming and J lost 8 bases; unmatched junction nucleotides: 8. The CDR3 loop spans 14 amino acids. The V gene's germline CDR1 is SGHAT and CDR2 FQNNGV.

A few counts support this clonotype. The chain joins TRBV2 to TRBJ1-2, with TRBD1 identical over 9 bases. The CDR3 contains 15 residues. Looked up from germline, CDR1 is SNHLY and CDR2 is FYNNEI. Trimming took 2 bases from V and 6 from J; bases not matched to a gene: 7. The CDR3 sequence: CASSEHLTGGDGYTF. CDR3 in DNA: TGTGCCAGCAGTGAACACCTTACAGGGGGCGATGGCTACACCTTC.

This clonotype came up a few times. The J gene is TRBJ2-5, the V gene TRBV28, with D possibly matching TRBD2 (6 bases). V was pared by 1 base and J by 9 bases, with 9 bases between. Germline V gene sequence: CDR1 MDHEN, CDR2 SYDVKM. The CDR3 loop spans 12 amino acids. Here the CDR3 reads CASSLSERAQYF. The DNA of the CDR3 is TGTGCCAGCAGTTTATCGGAGCGGGCCCAGTACTTC.